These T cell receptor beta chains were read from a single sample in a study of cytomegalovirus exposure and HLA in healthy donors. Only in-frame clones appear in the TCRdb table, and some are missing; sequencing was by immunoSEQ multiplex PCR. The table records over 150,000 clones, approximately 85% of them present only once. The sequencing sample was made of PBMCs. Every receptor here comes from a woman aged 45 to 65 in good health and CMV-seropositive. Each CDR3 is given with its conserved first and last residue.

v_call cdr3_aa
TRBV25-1 CASSERKGAGANVLTF
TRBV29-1 CSVGKSSGGFQETQYF
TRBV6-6 CASSYDRGTEAFF
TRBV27 CASGRTGEKLFF
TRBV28 CASSLRGGGKIYEQYF
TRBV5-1 CASTRTSLDTGELFF
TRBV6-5 CASSRKGNDEQYF
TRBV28 CASSLGTRFITKNIQYF
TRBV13 CASSLAGGQDKNIQYF
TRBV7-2 CASSLGQGFTYEQYF
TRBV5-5 CASGRDLVSQNTGELFF
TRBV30 CAWSVQVDEKLFF
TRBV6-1 CASSSLPGTRYGYTF
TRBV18 CASSPSLAQALSNYGYTF
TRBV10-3 CAISEDAGIGYGYTF
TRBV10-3 CAISGASQHEQFF
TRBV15 CATSRDLTVNTEAFF
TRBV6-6 CASSLMTSFSYNEQFF
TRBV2 CASSGQGASEQYF
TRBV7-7 CASSEAGVLETQYF
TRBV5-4 CASSLEAGYAYNEQFF
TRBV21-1 CASSNSGQGANSGANVLTF
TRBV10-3 CANSDSYSYEQYF
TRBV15 CATSRGQGAGVTEAFF
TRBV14 CASSQFMDRGQETQYF
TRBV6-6 CASSSFSGSPYEQYF
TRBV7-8 CASSLDRFPQETQYF
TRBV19 CASSIVSGAYEQYF
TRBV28 CASSVGLAGVTYEQYF
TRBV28 CASTQGGASSYEQYF
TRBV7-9 CASSLTSGKATDTQYF
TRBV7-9 CASSSTASGGRETQYF
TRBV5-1 CASSLEQGGHEQFF
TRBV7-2 CASSFRQGAEAFF
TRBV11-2 CASSSRGLALYEQYF
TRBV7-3 CASSPTGGLTDTQYF
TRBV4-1 CASSRNRGNEQFF
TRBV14 CASSQVWGQDNTGELFF
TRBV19 CASSPGLAYETQYF
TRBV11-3 CASAGGAVTDTQYF
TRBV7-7 CASSLRSGSSYEQYF
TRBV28 CASSLYGTGLQPQHF